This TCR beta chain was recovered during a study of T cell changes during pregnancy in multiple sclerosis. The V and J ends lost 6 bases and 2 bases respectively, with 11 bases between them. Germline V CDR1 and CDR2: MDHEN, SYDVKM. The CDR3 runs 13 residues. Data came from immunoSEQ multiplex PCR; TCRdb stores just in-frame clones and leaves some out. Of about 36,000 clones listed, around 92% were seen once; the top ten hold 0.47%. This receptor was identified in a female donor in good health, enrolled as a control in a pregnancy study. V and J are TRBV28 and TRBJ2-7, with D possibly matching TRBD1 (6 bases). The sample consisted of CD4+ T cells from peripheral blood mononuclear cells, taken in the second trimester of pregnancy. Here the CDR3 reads CASSSNRAYEQYF. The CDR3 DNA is TGTGCCAGCAGCTCGAACAGGGCCTACGAGCAGTACTTC.